This T cell receptor (beta chain) came from a study of cytomegalovirus exposure and HLA in healthy donors (dated by TCRdb to 2017 to 2019). About the study as a whole: An earlier analysis of several hundred of the donors reported about 280 Gb of sequence data and around 110 million unique TCR beta sequences obtained from about 180 million T cells. An early release that covered about 600 HLA-typed donors contained approximately 300 gigabases of sequencing data and tens of millions of unique TCR sequences. The genetic ancestry cluster associated with self-reported Caucasian donors included approximately 85% of the roughly 360 genotyped donors. The aim of the study was to test whether cataloging public T cell receptors could identify signatures of past pathogen exposure. The study profiled the T cell repertoires of 666 subjects by immunosequencing and related them to cytomegalovirus serostatus. Besides the first cohort of 666 subjects, a separate validation cohort made up of 120 different subjects was used. To predict cytomegalovirus infection status, the study combined high-throughput TCR immunosequencing, statistical association of individual TCRs with disease status, and machine learning. In a later analysis, previously published TCR beta repertoires from several hundred donors were re-analyzed and high-resolution HLA genotyping was added so that TCR occurrence patterns could be studied. Rather than using new phenotypic data, the later analysis identified candidate immune exposures from TCR beta sequences and from how often those sequences occurred across donors. In an earlier analysis of 587 of the donors, high-throughput TCR beta sequencing was used to judge whether each TCR beta V gene segment behaved as functional or pseudogenic. Alongside the repertoire data, information on donor age, sex, ethnicity and CMV serostatus was compiled. A later genetic analysis took genome-wide SNP genotypes for about three fifths of the 666 donors and used that subset as a discovery cohort. Every repertoire in the discovery cohort had been generated on one and the same sequencing platform. Class I and class II HLA loci were covered by the typing at four-digit resolution. The number of typed donors differed by locus: about 620-630 for A, B, C, DRB1 and DQB1; approximately 530 for DQA1; 606 for DPA1; and around 470 for DPB1. About five DR-DQ haplotypes were handled as single units for association and clustering, since linkage in the cohort was strong. Among approximately 370 genotyped donors of the cohort, an average of approximately 200,000 unique TCR beta nucleotide sequences was sequenced per donor, of which about 19% were non-productive. The research as a whole found: A further reported finding was that TCR beta sequences accurately predicted the HLA-A and HLA-B alleles for most subjects in the first cohort. In an earlier analysis of some 500 of the donors, most TCR beta V segments appeared in productive rearrangements about 90% or about 30% of the time, broadly matching IMGT annotations. Sequencing depth was assumed to be roughly uniform across donors in the presence/absence analyses, though that assumption may not hold. The earlier analysis of 587 of the donors excluded over 15 rarely observed V segments, including chromosome 9 orphons, because counts were too low. Linkage disequilibrium might explain the correlated functional status among segregating V segments, but an unknown experimental factor could not be excluded. A later analysis found that HLA-associated TCR beta chains were more clonally expanded and had lower generation probabilities than equally common non-associated chains. HLA typing was unavailable for some donors at each locus, so association tests used only the typed subset. The only immune exposure information available for the cohort was CMV serostatus. According to a later genetic analysis, donors in an Asian-associated ancestry cluster had fewer N-insertions in productive TCRs than the approximately 610-donor mean. The classifier was reported to diagnose cytomegalovirus status with high specificity and sensitivity in both the original and validation cohorts. An association between a missense DCLRE1C variant and V-gene and J-gene trimming of TCR beta chains was found in a later genetic analysis and replicated in an independent cohort. A total of 150 to 200 TCR beta chains were listed by the study as associated with cytomegalovirus. This cohort had only TCR beta chains sequenced, and the lack of alpha or paired-chain data limited which features could be detected. A cluster of highly shared sequence variants was judged likely to represent a technical artifact of the sequencing pipeline. Specific HLA alleles were associated with about 17,000 TCR beta sequences at a false discovery rate of 0.05 in a later analysis. Most TCR sequences were seen in very few donors, while some public TCRs were found in many individuals. Assigning TCR associations to individual alleles was difficult when HLA alleles, especially DR and DQ, strongly co-occurred. According to a later analysis, TCR association rates differed among HLA loci, with DRB1 alleles showing the most associated TCRs and HLA-C alleles showing the fewest. The authors suggested that the approach could potentially be generalized to other disease states and immunological phenotypes. In a later analysis, most CMV-associated TCR beta chains were found to appear HLA-restricted, with HLA associations seemingly driven largely by CMV exposure. In vitro tests confirmed that a few of the cytomegalovirus-associated TCR beta chains recognize cytomegalovirus antigens. Because the 87-base-pair reads could not distinguish some IMGT-functional V segments, including TRBV6-2 and TRBV6-3, those segments were excluded. According to a later analysis, parvovirus B19, influenza, CMV and Epstein-Barr virus appeared linked to several top co-occurrence clusters.

The cohort consisted of hundreds of healthy bone marrow donors. At the time of sampling, every cohort member was nominally healthy, though immune exposures that went unrecorded were likely present. The donor was CMV seronegative and belonged to the group of 352 seronegative cohort members. Every donor gave a peripheral blood sample, and the peripheral blood mononuclear cells from that sample were used for TCR beta sequencing. Genomic DNA extraction from the blood cell samples was performed with the Qiagen DNeasy Blood Extraction Kit. Including cysteine and phenylalanine, the CDR3 has 12 amino acids. Only the CDR3 portion is preserved as DNA: 36 bases, with reading frame beginning at the first base. CDR1 and CDR2 are read off the germline V gene as SQVTM and ANQGSEA. Trimming removed 5 bases from V and 5 bases from J; the gene matches leave 5 bases unexplained. Libraries were constructed by the immunoSEQ multiplex PCR assay. A mixture of 60 forward primers for TCR Vbeta segments and 13 reverse primers for TCR Jbeta segments was used in the multiplex PCR. The CDR3 region of rearranged TCR beta genes was amplified from genomic DNA with a multiplex PCR assay. On the Illumina HiSeq System, the amplified TCR beta libraries were sequenced as 87-base-pair reads. In the authors' own workflow: Across the 600 to 700 repertoires, a later analysis counted around 80 million unique TCR beta chains, roughly 11 million of which were shared by at least two donors. A nearest-neighbor algorithm error-corrected the raw reads and collapsed the reads into unique sequences, merging closely related sequences to remove PCR and sequencing errors. V, D and J gene segments were assigned by aligning CDR3 sequences to IMGT reference sequences. Each retained sequence needed at least a six-nucleotide match to both a V gene segment and a J gene segment. Rearrangements were classified as productive when the CDR3 lacked stop codons and remained in frame with V and J, and all other rearrangements were classified as non-productive. Following IMGT convention, CDR3 was defined as the stretch from the second conserved V-encoded cysteine up to the conserved J-encoded phenylalanine. Sequences without an unambiguous match to a single V gene segment were excluded from the earlier analysis of about 640 of the donors. An earlier analysis of just under 600 of the donors called V segments functional above 56.7% productive rearrangements and segregating when the between-donor standard deviation exceeded 5%. A statistical classification framework was built for diagnosing cytomegalovirus status from the catalog of TCR beta chain sequences. A later analysis assigned V and J genes by comparing TCR nucleotide sequences with IMGT/GENE-DB human TR gene sequences. Using the TCRdist pipeline, a later analysis assigned CDR3 sequences along with most-parsimonious VDJ recombination scenarios. In a later analysis, each TCR beta chain was defined by its CDR3 amino acid sequence together with its V-gene family, and reads lacking a unique V-gene family were excluded. As a way to deal with suspected cross-contamination and a sequencing artifact, a later analysis dropped approximately 570 nucleotide sequences that were highly shared and had low generation probability. A later analysis calculated a clonal expansion index for each public chain from normalized within-repertoire ranks of inferred template counts. In a later analysis, generation probabilities were computed using a VDJ recombination model fitted to out-of-frame rearrangements, and the results were checked against IGoR. A later analysis scored TCR-TCR, TCR-HLA and TCR-CMV co-occurrence with hypergeometric tests, applying a repertoire-size bias correction to TCR pairs. A later analysis estimated false discovery rates by permuting HLA or CMV assignments 20 times. In a later analysis, co-occurring TCRs were grouped with DBSCAN, and TCRdist sequence similarity was added when clustering was performed within HLA-allele-positive subsets. Repertoires with fewer than 30,000 or more than 120,000 public chains, plus five repertoires with anomalous nucleotide sharing, were excluded from co-occurrence clustering. The table comes from immuneACCESS by way of TCRdb, which keeps in-frame sequences with V and J called. Part of the clones is missing from these tables; in studies checked, under half for an unresolved V gene and the rest for unknown reasons. The V and J calls and the clone size are those of that table, but D and trimming were determined from the DNA. This sample has 120,000 or so clones in its table, and about 80% of those were observed once. The top ten hold 2.5% to 3% of the sample.

On this clone itself: This receptor's antigen is unknown. Base-call qualities are not available, and no considerably larger clone is one nucleotide away.

The chain is assembled from TRBV29-1 and TRBJ1-2; 7 middle bases align to TRBD1. The source of this sequence is a man aged 25 to 40 in good health and CMV-seronegative. What was sequenced was PBMCs. The nucleotide sequence is given as TGCAGCGTTACGAACAGGGGTTATGGCTACACCTTC. It is translated as CSVTNRGYGYTF.